Below, 31 T cell receptor beta chains from the same sample are listed, as sequenced in a study of cytomegalovirus exposure and HLA in healthy donors. The PCR ran on 60 Vbeta and 13 Jbeta primers. Sequencing used immunoSEQ multiplex PCR; TCRdb keeps in-frame clones, though not all of them. Of roughly 100,000 clones in the sample, over 60% are singletons; the top ten hold approximately 5%. The sample consisted of PBMCs. The source of these receptors is a woman younger than 35 in good health and CMV-seropositive.

CDR3 DNA: TGTGCCAGCAGCTTAAACAGTCTCAATCAGCCCCAGCATTTT. Encoded protein: CASSLNSLNQPQHF. V gene TRBV7-2 combines with J gene TRBJ1-5; D is unresolved. The CDR3 consists of 14 residues. The germline V and J ends were trimmed by 2 bases and 3 bases, with 8 bases remaining between them. Germline CDR1 and CDR2: SGHTA and FQGNSA.

This rearrangement joins TRBV5-6 to TRBJ1-5; 9 bases fit TRBD1. Germline V CDR1 and CDR2: SGHDT, YYEEEE. CDR3 length: 16 residues. Trimming removed 0 bases from V and 7 bases from J; junction bases left unmatched: 8. CDR3 DNA: TGTGCCAGCAGCTTGGTAACAGGGGGCGGTAGGCAGCCCCAGCATTTT. Translation gives CASSLVTGGGRQPQHF.

V and J are TRBV18 and TRBJ2-6, with D perhaps TRBD1 (6 bases). Trimming took off 2 bases at V and 4 bases at J, with 9 bases between the two ends. Germline CDR1 reads KGHSH; CDR2 reads LQKENI. This CDR3 is built from 15 residues. The CDR3 region is CASSPGTSGANVLTF. In DNA, the CDR3 is TGTGCCAGCTCACCAGGGACATCAGGGGCCAACGTCCTGACTTTC.

The chain combines TRBV11-2 with TRBJ1-4; possibly TRBD1 for D (5 bases). V lost 11 bases to trimming and J lost 3 bases, with 16 bases between them. Germline-derived CDR1 and CDR2 are SGHAT and FQNNGV. This CDR3 has 14 amino acids. The CDR3 bases are TGTGCCTCCTCGAGTGGGGGGGCTAATGAAAAACTGTTTTTT. This encodes CASSSGGANEKLFF. The full variable domain, its missing parts supplied by reference TRBV11-2 and TRBJ1-4, is EAGVAQSPRYKIIEKRQSVAFWCNPISGHATLYWYQQILGQGPKLLIQFQNNGVVDDSQLPKDRFSAERLKGVDSTLKIQPAKLEDSAVYLCASSSGGANEKLFFGSGTQLSVL.

This clone came up a few times. V usage is TRBV5-4 and J usage is TRBJ1-2; TRBD1 matches 7 bases. CDR1 is SGHNT and CDR2 is YYREEE in the germline V gene (reference sequence). V shed 2 bases, J shed 4 bases, and the junction held 5 bases outside the gene matches. The CDR3 is 14 residues long. The CDR3 DNA is TGTGCCAGCAGCTTAGGGGGCGCCGGCTATGGCTACACCTTC. Translation gives CASSLGGAGYGYTF.

This chain joins TRBV9 and TRBJ2-1, with D possibly being TRBD2 (5 bases). This CDR3 spans 17 amino acids. CDR1 and CDR2 from the germline V gene are SGDLS and YYNGEE. V gave up 0 bases and J gave up 6 bases, with 19 bases separating them. DNA for the CDR3: TGTGCCAGCAGCGTAGCCAGCGGCTCCCGGATCTCCAATGAGCAGTTCTTC. It yields the protein CASSVASGSRISNEQFF.

The J gene is TRBJ2-7, the V gene TRBV11-3; a weak D match, TRBD1 (6 bases). Trimming took 6 bases from V and 0 from J, leaving 15 bases between them. Germline V gene lookup returns CDR1 SGHNT and CDR2 YENEEA. CDR3 length: 15 amino acids. The CDR3 loop reads CASSLTRGSSYEQYF. For the CDR3, the DNA is TGTGCCAGCAGTCTGACAAGGGGGAGCTCCTACGAGCAGTACTTC. The variable domain in full, completed from reference TRBV11-3 and TRBJ2-7, reads EAGVVQSPRYKIIEKKQPVAFWCNPISGHNTLYWYLQNLGQGPELLIRYENEEAVDDSQLPKDRFSAERLKGVDSTLKIQPAELGDSAVYLCASSLTRGSSYEQYFGPGTRLTVT.

This chain connects TRBV2 to TRBJ2-1, with TRBD2 identical over 10 bases. This CDR3 has 16 residues. Germline CDR1 and CDR2: SNHLY and FYNNEI. J was trimmed by 6 bases and V by 6 bases; bases with no gene match: 11. The CDR3 nucleotides are TGTGCCAGCAGACTACCGTCTAGCGGGAGAGGCAATGAGCAGTTCTTC. Its translation is CASRLPSSGRGNEQFF.

This clone was counted a few times. This chain connects TRBV14 to TRBJ2-1; D gene unclear. The CDR3 is 12 residues long. Looked up from germline, CDR1 is SGHDN and CDR2 is FVKESK. Trimming shortened V by 3 bases and J by 11 bases, and 11 bases separated the two germline ends. The CDR3: CASSHKPLKQFF. The CDR3 DNA reads TGTGCCAGCAGCCACAAGCCCCTAAAGCAGTTCTTC.

This clone has only a few counts. The chain recombines TRBV7-8 with TRBJ2-5; D is possibly TRBD1 (5 bases). Trimming shortened V by 2 bases and J by 3 bases, and 16 bases separated the two germline ends. The CDR3 totals 16 residues. Germline V gene data show CDR1 as SGHVS and CDR2 as FQNEAQ. CDR3 sequence: CASSLTVGAMKETQYF. The CDR3 coding sequence is TGTGCCAGCAGCTTAACCGTTGGGGCGATGAAAGAGACCCAGTACTTC.

This chain uses TRBV5-1 with TRBJ1-4; possible D gene TRBD1, 6 bases. V was shortened by 1 base and J by 5 bases, with 9 bases between the two germline ends. This CDR3 comprises 14 residues. CDR1 is SGHRS, CDR2 YFSETQ, per germline. The CDR3 nucleotides are TGCGCCAGCAGCTTGACAGGGTTGAATGAAAAACTGTTTTTT. Amino acid sequence: CASSLTGLNEKLFF.

In this sample, this clone turned up a few times. The chain joins TRBV28 to TRBJ2-7, with D perhaps matching TRBD1 (5 bases). Germline loops: CDR1 MDHEN, CDR2 SYDVKM. The CDR3 has 15 amino acids. V was trimmed by 5 bases and J by 0 bases, leaving 14 bases between them. The CDR3 loop reads CASSVRAGGSYEQYF. CDR3 nucleotides: TGTGCCAGCAGTGTCAGGGCCGGCGGCTCCTACGAGCAGTACTTC.

This clone is a singleton in its sample. This chain joins TRBV4-1 and TRBJ2-7; the match to TRBD2 covers 12 bases. CDR3 length: 16 residues. Germline values: CDR1 MGHRA, CDR2 YSYEKL. The ends lost 0 bases at V and 0 bases at J; junction bases unmatched: 0. Here the CDR3 DNA reads TGCGCCAGCAGCCAAGAACTAGCGGGAGGCTCCTACGAGCAGTACTTC. Amino acid sequence: CASSQELAGGSYEQYF.

V usage is TRBV5-1 and J usage is TRBJ2-6; 8 nucleotides agree with TRBD2. CDR3 length: 18 amino acids. The J segment lost 4 bases and the V segment lost 0 bases, leaving 9 bases of the junction unmatched. Germline CDR1 reads SGHRS; CDR2 reads YFSETQ. CDR3 nucleotides: TGCGCCAGCAGCTTGGAAGTGGGACTAGATTCCGGGGCCAACGTCCTGACTTTC. It yields the protein CASSLEVGLDSGANVLTF.

The genes are TRBV20-1 and TRBJ1-1, with D possibly being TRBD1 (5 bases). With 5 bases removed from V and 7 bases from J, the gap between germline ends came to 11 bases. The germline V gene encodes CDR1 DFQATT and CDR2 SNEGSKA (reference sequence). The length of the CDR3 is 11 residues. CDR3 bases: TGCAGTGCTTCCTTACAGGTTGAAGCTTTCTTT. Protein: CSASLQVEAFF.

The chain combines TRBV7-9 with TRBJ1-4; 9 bases are shared with TRBD1. Germline CDR1 reads SEHNR; CDR2 reads FQNEAQ (reference sequence). After removal of 5 bases from V and 4 bases from J, the junction contained 14 bases not matched to a gene. The length of the CDR3 is 18 residues. The CDR3 nucleotides are TGTGCCAGCAGCCAAAGCGTCGGACAGGGGAACCTTAATGAAAAACTGTTTTTT. Translated: CASSQSVGQGNLNEKLFF.

V gene TRBV5-6 combines with J gene TRBJ2-2; 9 bases align to TRBD2. V shed 4 bases and J 6 bases; nucleotides not matched to a gene: 7. The CDR3 is 15 residues long. Germline values: CDR1 SGHDT, CDR2 YYEEEE. CDR3 coding DNA: TGTGCCAGCAGCGTAGCGGGAGCTTTATCCGGGGAGCTGTTTTTT. As protein: CASSVAGALSGELFF.

The chain couples TRBV6-1 to TRBJ2-3; 7 positions agree with TRBD2. CDR3 length: 14 residues. V shed 4 bases, J shed 2 bases, and the junction held 3 bases outside the gene matches. CDR1 MNHNS and CDR2 SASEGT come from the germline V gene. CDR3 coding DNA: TGTGCCAGCAGTGCCGGGACTAACACAGATACGCAGTATTTT. Amino acids: CASSAGTNTDTQYF.

The chain recombines TRBV18 with TRBJ1-1; D unresolved. The CDR3 is 15 residues long. V was clipped by 4 bases and J by 7 bases, with 19 bases between them. The germline gives CDR1 KGHSH, CDR2 LQKENI. CDR3 in amino acids: CASSLDLSSGIEAFF. The DNA of the CDR3 is TGTGCCAGCTCACTTGATCTCTCTTCGGGAATTGAAGCTTTCTTT.

The chain employs TRBV19 and TRBJ1-5; no definite D call. The CDR3 has 15 residues. Germline CDR1 reads LNHDA; CDR2 reads SQIVND (reference sequence). Trimming removed 3 bases from V and 0 bases from J, with 9 bases in between. The CDR3 DNA sequence: TGTGCCAGTAGTATTGGGCCAGCTAGCAATCAGCCCCAGCATTTT. Translating it yields CASSIGPASNQPQHF.

The V call is TRBV18, the J call TRBJ1-5, with D tentatively TRBD1 (5 bases). This CDR3 comprises 14 residues. Germline loops: CDR1 KGHSH, CDR2 LQKENI. The V gene lost 1 base and the J gene lost 2 bases, with 6 bases spanning the gap. The CDR3 coding sequence is TGTGCCAGCTCACCACAAGGGGGCAATCAGCCCCAGCATTTT. Translated: CASSPQGGNQPQHF. The full variable domain, rest sourced from reference TRBV18 and TRBJ1-5, is NAGVMQNPRHLVRRRGQEARLRCSPMKGHSHVYWYRQLPEEGLKFMVYLQKENIIDESGMPKERFSAEFPKEGPSILRIQQVVRGDSAAYFCASSPQGGNQPQHFGDGTRLSIL.

This clone was seen just once. The chain links TRBV7-3 to TRBJ2-7; the match to TRBD1 covers 9 bases. Germline trimming cut 5 bases from V and 4 bases from J; bases unmatched to any gene: 12. Germline loops: CDR1 SGHTA, CDR2 FQGTGA. This CDR3 is built from 16 residues. The CDR3 is CASSLSPGQGYYEQYF. DNA for the CDR3: TGTGCCAGCAGCCTAAGTCCGGGACAGGGCTATTACGAGCAGTACTTC.

The V gene is TRBV23-1, the J gene TRBJ1-2; 7 nucleotides line up with TRBD1. TRBV23-1 is an open reading frame whose function is uncertain. Trimming cost V 6 bases and J 2 bases; bases outside gene matches: 18. This CDR3 contains 18 residues. Written as DNA, the CDR3 is TGCGCCAGCAGGGCTCTACGGGACAGAACTATACTAAACTATGGCTACACCTTC. Translating it yields CASRALRDRTILNYGYTF.

The chain has TRBV11-3 and TRBJ2-3; 11 bases map to TRBD1. Germline V gene data show CDR1 as SGHNT and CDR2 as YENEEA. V gave up 5 bases and J gave up 3 bases; unmatched junction bases: 4. The CDR3 is 15 residues long. Written as DNA, the CDR3 is TGTGCCAGCAGCCCAGGACAGGGGGCGACAGATACGCAGTATTTT. It codes for CASSPGQGATDTQYF.

The rearrangement uses TRBV4-2 and TRBJ2-7; 14 nucleotides match TRBD2. Germline V lookup: CDR1 LGHNA, CDR2 YNFKEQ. With 3 bases clipped from V and 5 bases from J, the junction kept 12 bases outside the gene matches. CDR3 length: 18 amino acids. CDR3 DNA sequence: TGTGCCAGCAGCCACCCGGGACTAGCGGGAGTCGGTCCGGACGAGCAGTACTTC. It yields the protein CASSHPGLAGVGPDEQYF.

V and J are TRBV7-9 and TRBJ2-1; tentatively, D is TRBD1 (6 bases). Trimming took 5 bases from V and 2 from J, leaving 16 bases between them. CDR3 size: 16 residues. CDR1 is SEHNR and CDR2 is FQNEAQ in the germline V gene (reference sequence). The CDR3 coding sequence is TGTGCCAGCAGCCAGGGGCCCTTACTAGCCTACAATGAGCAGTTCTTC. It specifies CASSQGPLLAYNEQFF.

Worth noting for this clone: In this CDR3 the conserved last residue, phenylalanine or tryptophan, is missing, so a read error is likely. This chain joins TRBV29-1 and TRBJ1-1; TRBD1 is a possible D gene (5 bases). The germline V gene encodes CDR1 SQVTM and CDR2 ANQGSEA. The CDR3 consists of 13 residues. The V gene lost 3 bases and the J gene lost 1 base, with 9 bases spanning the gap. For the CDR3, the DNA is TGCAGCGTTGAGACCACAGGGAACACTGAAGCTTTCGTT. The encoded protein is CSVETTGNTEAFV.

This sequence joins TRBV5-4 and TRBJ2-2; 8 bases are shared with TRBD2. Trimming cost V 4 bases and J 3 bases; bases outside gene matches: 11. Germline lookup yields CDR1 SGHNT and CDR2 YYREEE (reference sequence). CDR3 length equals 17 residues. Here the CDR3 reads CASSPVGAGGHTGELFF. The CDR3 nucleotides are TGTGCCAGCAGCCCGGTAGGGGCGGGAGGCCACACCGGGGAGCTGTTTTTT.

The chain carries TRBV19 and TRBJ2-3; 7 bases align to TRBD2. In germline, CDR1 is LNHDA, CDR2 SQIVND (reference sequence). The length of the CDR3 is 14 residues. J lost 2 bases, V lost 9 bases, and 8 bases had no gene match. In DNA, the CDR3 is TGTGCCAGCCAGGCGGGAGCCAACACAGATACGCAGTATTTT. This encodes CASQAGANTDTQYF.

The chain combines TRBV4-1 with TRBJ1-4, with 8 bases aligning to TRBD1. Losses at the gene ends were 2 bases for V and 8 bases for J; bases not matched to a gene: 4. CDR3 length equals 14 residues. CDR1 and CDR2 (germline): MGHRA, YSYEKL. The CDR3 sequence: CASSQPTGEEKLFF. The CDR3 DNA is TGCGCCAGCAGCCAACCGACAGGGGAGGAAAAACTGTTTTTT.

The chain couples TRBV5-1 to TRBJ2-1, with TRBD2 identical over 8 bases. Germline trimming cut 0 bases from V and 0 bases from J; bases unmatched to any gene: 2. Germline-derived CDR1 and CDR2 are SGHRS and YFSETQ. CDR3 length: 16 amino acids. CDR3 nucleotide sequence: TGCGCCAGCAGCTTGGACAGCGGGAGCTCCTACAATGAGCAGTTCTTC. This translates into CASSLDSGSSYNEQFF. The full variable domain, in which reference TRBV5-1 and TRBJ2-1 provide the parts outside the CDR3, is KAGVTQTPRYLIKTRGQQVTLSCSPISGHRSVSWYQQTPGQGLQFLFEYFSETQRNKGNFPGRFSGRQFSNSRSEMNVSTLELGDSALYLCASSLDSGSSYNEQFFGPGTRLTVL.